The 22 T cell receptor beta chains presented below share a single source sample, sequenced in a study of cytomegalovirus exposure and HLA in healthy donors. The PCR used 60 Vbeta and 13 Jbeta primers. Clones were read by immunoSEQ multiplex PCR, and TCRdb kept only the in-frame ones, dropping some. There are under 120,000 clones in the sample; 74% occur only once, and roughly 2.6% lies in the top ten. Sample: PBMCs. These receptor sequences come from a man over 45 in good health and CMV-seropositive.

V and J are TRBV5-4 and TRBJ1-1; 7 bases agree with TRBD1. Germline V gives CDR1 SGHNT, CDR2 YYREEE (reference sequence). The CDR3 runs 15 residues. J was trimmed by 8 bases and V by 4 bases; bases with no gene match: 14. The CDR3 reads CASSPPYRGESEAFF. The CDR3 nucleotides are TGTGCCAGCAGCCCACCCTACAGGGGAGAGTCCGAAGCTTTCTTT.

This clone was counted between two and nine times. The rearrangement links TRBV18 to TRBJ2-3; maybe TRBD2 (5 bases). Germline V gene data show CDR1 as KGHSH and CDR2 as LQKENI. The CDR3 sequence is 14 residues long. Trimming pared 4 bases from V and 0 bases from J, leaving 8 bases between. The DNA for the CDR3 is TGTGCCAGCTCACAGGCGGGCAGCACAGATACGCAGTATTTT. It is translated as CASSQAGSTDTQYF.

The rearrangement joins TRBV10-1 to TRBJ1-1; 8 nucleotides line up with TRBD1. V lost 8 bases, J lost 8 bases, and 7 bases stayed unmatched. The germline gives CDR1 WNHNN, CDR2 SYGVQD (reference sequence). The CDR3 consists of 12 residues. The CDR3 region is CASSGWDREAFF. The CDR3 DNA reads as TGCGCCAGCTCAGGATGGGACAGGGAAGCTTTCTTT.

The V gene is TRBV9, the J gene TRBJ1-1; D gene uncertain. Trimming stripped 0 bases from V and 1 base from J, with 7 bases between. Germline lookup yields CDR1 SGDLS and CDR2 YYNGEE. This CDR3 has 14 residues. The CDR3 here is CASSVVEANTEAFF. CDR3 bases: TGTGCCAGCAGCGTAGTGGAGGCGAACACTGAAGCTTTCTTT.

This chain connects TRBV9 to TRBJ2-2; D remains ambiguous. The CDR3 runs to 14 residues. CDR1 and CDR2 (germline): SGDLS, YYNGEE. Trimming stripped 0 bases from V and 3 bases from J, with 6 bases between. Here the CDR3 DNA reads TGTGCCAGCAGCGTAGTTCTAGACACCGGGGAGCTGTTTTTT. This gives the protein CASSVVLDTGELFF.

The chain recombines TRBV6-6 with TRBJ1-6, with TRBD1 matching 8 bases. Germline trimming cut 4 bases from V and 5 bases from J; bases unmatched to any gene: 4. The CDR3 runs to 15 residues. Per germline, CDR1 MNHNY and CDR2 SVGAGI (reference sequence). The CDR3 sequence is CASSSPGQDNSPLHF. DNA of the CDR3: TGTGCCAGCAGTTCCCCGGGACAGGATAATTCACCCCTCCACTTT.

This clone has a handful of counts. The chain couples TRBV19 to TRBJ2-6; TRBD2 aligns across 10 bases. Trimming cost V 3 bases and J 0 bases; bases outside gene matches: 5. Looked up from germline, CDR1 is LNHDA and CDR2 is SQIVND (reference sequence). The length of the CDR3 is 18 residues. CDR3 loop: CASSIGGLAVSGANVLTF. CDR3 coding DNA: TGTGCCAGTAGTATCGGAGGACTAGCGGTCTCTGGGGCCAACGTCCTGACTTTC.

This sequence joins TRBV5-1 and TRBJ2-1; D is uncertain. V lost 4 bases, J lost 7 bases, and 9 bases lay in between. The CDR3 sequence is 12 residues long. CDR1 and CDR2 (germline): SGHRS, YFSETQ. CDR3 sequence (DNA): TGCGCCAGCAGCCTGGAGAGAAATGAGCAGTTCTTC. This gives the protein CASSLERNEQFF.

This rearrangement joins TRBV5-1 to TRBJ1-2, with a tentative D call TRBD1 (5 bases). The CDR3 runs 14 residues. Per germline, CDR1 SGHRS and CDR2 YFSETQ. With 4 bases removed from V and 6 bases from J, the gap between germline ends came to 16 bases. The CDR3 loop is CASSPEGLFDGYTF. CDR3 bases: TGCGCCAGCAGCCCGGAGGGACTATTCGATGGCTACACCTTC.

V is TRBV19 and J is TRBJ2-7; TRBD1 agrees at 7 bases. The CDR3 loop spans 13 amino acids. Germline CDR1 and CDR2: LNHDA and SQIVND (reference sequence). V lost 6 bases to trimming and J lost 1 base; unmatched junction nucleotides: 3. In DNA form, the CDR3 reads TGTGCCAGTAGGGGGGACAGTTCCTACGAGCAGTACTTC. Its protein product is CASRGDSSYEQYF.

This clone was found a few times. The chain links TRBV7-8 to TRBJ1-5, with 11 bases aligning to TRBD1. The CDR3 runs 17 residues. Trimming cost V 2 bases and J 2 bases; bases outside gene matches: 5. Germline assignment: CDR1 SGHVS and CDR2 FQNEAQ. The CDR3 spells CASSLRTGGRGNQPQHF. As DNA, the CDR3 is TGTGCCAGCAGCTTAAGGACAGGGGGCAGGGGCAATCAGCCCCAGCATTTT.

This chain uses TRBV7-8 with TRBJ2-2, with D unresolved. The CDR3 contains 13 residues. CDR1 SGHVS and CDR2 FQNEAQ come from the germline V gene. V was shortened by 1 base and J by 6 bases, with 6 bases between the two germline ends. CDR3 DNA: TGTGCCAGCAGCTTAGGTCCGGCCGGGGAGCTGTTTTTT. As protein: CASSLGPAGELFF.

This sequence joins TRBV10-3 and TRBJ2-7, with D possibly being TRBD1 (5 bases). Trimming took 3 bases from V and 2 from J, leaving 14 bases between them. The germline CDR1 and CDR2 sequences are ENHRY and SYGVKD. The CDR3 is 15 residues long. The CDR3 sequence is CAISDKGQGAYEQYF. For the CDR3, the DNA is TGTGCCATCAGTGATAAAGGGCAGGGTGCCTACGAGCAGTACTTC.

The gene calls are TRBV9 and TRBJ2-3; D not certain. Trimming removed 4 bases at V and 0 bases at J, with 15 bases between. This CDR3 has 16 amino acids. The germline V gene has CDR1 SGDLS and CDR2 YYNGEE. The CDR3: CASSSLPTVSTDTQYF. CDR3 nucleotide sequence: TGTGCCAGCAGCTCCCTCCCCACAGTTAGCACAGATACGCAGTATTTT.

The V call is TRBV11-2, the J call TRBJ2-4; 13 bases line up with TRBD2. Unmatched junction bases numbered 6, after V lost 4 bases and J lost 6 bases. The CDR3 totals 16 residues. The germline V gene has CDR1 SGHAT and CDR2 FQNNGV. CDR3 bases: TGTGCCAGCAGCTCAACTAGCGGGAGGGGAGTAAACATTCAGTACTTC. Translated: CASSSTSGRGVNIQYF.

This chain links TRBV5-1 with TRBJ2-3, with a tentative D call TRBD2 (6 bases). Germline CDR1 SGHRS, CDR2 YFSETQ. The V end was cut by 1 base, the J end by 4 bases, with 10 bases between. CDR3 size: 14 residues. The CDR3 DNA follows: TGCGCCAGCAGCTTGTATTGGGAGGCAGATACGCAGTATTTT. Translated, it gives CASSLYWEADTQYF.

This clone was seen just once. This sequence joins TRBV18 and TRBJ1-5, with TRBD1 matching over 8 bases. This CDR3 comprises 15 residues. CDR1 and CDR2 (germline): KGHSH, LQKENI. With V trimmed by 3 bases and J by 3 bases, 4 bases remained unmatched. CDR3 amino acids: CASSPMGQDNQPQHF. The DNA of the CDR3 is TGTGCCAGCTCACCTATGGGACAGGACAATCAGCCCCAGCATTTT.

The CDR3: CASSPRPGTSGRVRGNEQFF. The CDR3 nucleotides are TGTGCCAGCAGCCCCCGTCCCGGGACTAGCGGGAGGGTCCGTGGCAATGAGCAGTTCTTC. This sequence joins TRBV7-7 and TRBJ2-1, with 16 bases aligning to TRBD2. Germline V lookup: CDR1 SSHAT, CDR2 FNYEAQ (reference sequence). V lost 5 bases, J lost 6 bases, and 16 bases stayed unmatched. The length of the CDR3 is 20 residues.

This clone appeared once. The rearrangement uses TRBV4-2 and TRBJ2-7, with 7 bases lining up with TRBD2. The junction had 11 bases not matched to a gene; V was cut back by 5 bases and J by 4 bases. The CDR3 runs to 15 residues. Germline assignment: CDR1 LGHNA and CDR2 YNFKEQ. DNA of the CDR3: TGTGCCAGCAGCGCCTTACGCGGGAGTTTATACGAGCAGTACTTC. This gives the protein CASSALRGSLYEQYF.

This clone came up a few times. This chain uses TRBV18 with TRBJ1-1; unclear D gene. The germline CDR1 and CDR2 sequences are KGHSH and LQKENI. The V end was cut by 6 bases, the J end by 5 bases, with 16 bases between. The CDR3 length is 14 residues. This chain's CDR3 is CASSFKIETTEAFF. For the CDR3, the DNA is TGTGCCAGCTCGTTCAAAATCGAGACAACTGAAGCTTTCTTT.

CDR3 in DNA: TGTGCCAGCAGCTTGTTACCGACGGGGGCTGAAGCTTTCTTT. Its protein product is CASSLLPTGAEAFF. The chain has TRBV5-6 and TRBJ1-1; maybe TRBD1 (5 bases). Germline V gene data show CDR1 as SGHDT and CDR2 as YYEEEE. CDR3 size: 14 residues. V lost 1 base and J lost 6, with 13 bases in between. The full variable domain, with the rest looked up from reference TRBV5-6 and TRBJ1-1, is DAGVTQSPTHLIKTRGQQVTLRCSPKSGHDTVSWYQQALGQGPQFIFQYYEEEERQRGNFPDRFSGHQFPNYSSELNVNALLLGDSALYLCASSLLPTGAEAFFGQGTRLTVV.

The V and J genes are TRBV9 and TRBJ1-2; D is unresolved. The CDR3 is 14 residues long. CDR1 and CDR2 from the germline V gene are SGDLS and YYNGEE. Trimming stripped 6 bases from V and 4 bases from J, with 16 bases between. CDR3 DNA: TGTGCCAGCACCCGGGAGTCCAATTCCTATGGCTACACCTTC. Translating it yields CASTRESNSYGYTF.